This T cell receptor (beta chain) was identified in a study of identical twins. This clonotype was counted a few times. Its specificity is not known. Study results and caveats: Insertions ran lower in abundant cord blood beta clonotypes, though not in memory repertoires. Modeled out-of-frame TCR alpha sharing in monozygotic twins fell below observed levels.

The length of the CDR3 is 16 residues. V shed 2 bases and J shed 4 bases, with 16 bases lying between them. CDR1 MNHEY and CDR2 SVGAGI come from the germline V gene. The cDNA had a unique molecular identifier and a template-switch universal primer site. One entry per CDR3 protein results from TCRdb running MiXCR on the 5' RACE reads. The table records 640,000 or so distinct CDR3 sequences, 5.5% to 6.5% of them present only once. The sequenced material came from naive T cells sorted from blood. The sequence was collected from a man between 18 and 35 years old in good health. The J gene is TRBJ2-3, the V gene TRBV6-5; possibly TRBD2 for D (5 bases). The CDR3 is CASSYTGYGIADTQYF. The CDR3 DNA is TGTGCCAGCAGTTACACGGGGTACGGGATCGCAGATACGCAGTATTTT.